This T cell receptor beta chain was captured in a study of T-cell reconstitution after alpha-beta-depleted transplantation in children. General study results and limits: Surviving recipient T cells and thymic progenitors accounted for the high day-60 TCRbeta diversity observed in some patients. The origin of alpha-beta T cells about two months after transplant was reportedly several hundred expanded graft clones. The main origin of T-cell counts and diversity one year after transplant was newly produced T cells.

The V gene's germline CDR1 is SGHAT and CDR2 FQDESV (reference sequence). Trimming removed 5 bases at V and 3 bases at J, with 23 bases between. The CDR3 is 18 residues long. Using unique molecular identifiers, the investigators prepared the TCRbeta library. TCRdb re-analysed the PCR reads in MiXCR, keeping a single row per CDR3 protein. Among approximately 400,000 distinct CDR3 sequences, about 16% were seen once, and the ten largest hold under 30%. The table lists this clonotype with a few counts. Its target is unknown. The TCR was taken from a boy under three years old who had a stem cell transplant for Wiskott-Aldrich syndrome, so the T cells may come from the graft donor. The chain is built from TRBV11-1 and TRBJ2-1; perhaps D is TRBD1 or TRBD2 (5 bases each). The specimen comprised PBMCs, mostly from graft donor cells, sampled 360 days after TCRalphabeta/CD19-depleted stem cell transplant. The DNA for the CDR3 is TGTGCCAGCAGCGATTGGAGCGATACGGGACGCCGCTACAATGAGCAGTTCTTC. Amino acid sequence: CASSDWSDTGRRYNEQFF.